The clone carrying this TCR beta chain came up a few times. Its antigen is as yet unknown. Using viral peptide pools, the ViraFEST assay grew out antigen-specific CD4+ T cells prior to sequencing. Once cultured for roughly nine days, the cells underwent separation to obtain CD4+ T cells. Vaccination of participants consisted of two doses of either the BNT162b2 or mRNA-1273 vaccine. Generated by immunoSEQ multiplex PCR, the TCRdb table keeps only in-frame clones and is missing some. The table lists 50,000 to 65,000 clones, approximately 73% of them singletons. The sample belongs to a study of vaccination effects on CD4 cells after COVID-19. This material consisted of CD4+ T cells from PBMCs cultured with HCoV-229E spike peptides, taken after COVID-19 vaccination. The source of this sequence is a human donor who received a COVID-19 vaccine.

CDR3 bases: TGCGCCAGCAGCTTGGAGTGGAACACTGAAGCTTTCTTT. It codes for CASSLEWNTEAFF. The rearrangement joins TRBV5-1 to TRBJ1-1; D unresolved. The CDR3 length is 13 residues. Germline V gene data show CDR1 as SGHRS and CDR2 as YFSETQ. V dropped 0 bases and J dropped 1 base, with 4 bases sitting between them.